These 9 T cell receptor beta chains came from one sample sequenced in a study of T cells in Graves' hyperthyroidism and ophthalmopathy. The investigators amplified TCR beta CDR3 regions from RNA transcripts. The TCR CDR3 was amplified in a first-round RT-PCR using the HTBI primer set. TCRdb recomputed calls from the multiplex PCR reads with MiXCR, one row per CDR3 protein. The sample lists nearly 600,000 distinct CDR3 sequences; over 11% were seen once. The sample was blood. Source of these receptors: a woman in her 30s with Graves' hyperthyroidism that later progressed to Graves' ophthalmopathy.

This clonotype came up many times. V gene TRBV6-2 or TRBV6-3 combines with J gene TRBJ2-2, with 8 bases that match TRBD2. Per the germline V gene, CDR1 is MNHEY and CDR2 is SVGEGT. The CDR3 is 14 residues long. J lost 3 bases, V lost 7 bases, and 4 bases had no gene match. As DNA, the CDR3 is TGTGCCAGCAAGCGGGAGAGGGACACCGGGGAGCTGTTTTTT. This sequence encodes CASKRERDTGELFF.

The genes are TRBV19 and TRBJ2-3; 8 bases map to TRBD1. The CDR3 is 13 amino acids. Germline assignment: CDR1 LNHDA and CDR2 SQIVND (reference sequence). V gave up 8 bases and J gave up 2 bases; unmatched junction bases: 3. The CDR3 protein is CASQDRATDTQYF. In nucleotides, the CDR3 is TGTGCCAGTCAGGACAGGGCCACAGATACGCAGTATTTT.

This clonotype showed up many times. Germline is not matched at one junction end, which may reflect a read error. This CDR3 reads CASSFNLAGTDTQYF. In nucleotides, the CDR3 is TGCGCCAGCAGTTTTAATCTAGCGGGAACAGATACGCAGTATTTT. The chain links TRBV12-3 or TRBV12-4 to TRBJ2-3, with 9 bases fitting TRBD2. CDR3 length: 15 amino acids.

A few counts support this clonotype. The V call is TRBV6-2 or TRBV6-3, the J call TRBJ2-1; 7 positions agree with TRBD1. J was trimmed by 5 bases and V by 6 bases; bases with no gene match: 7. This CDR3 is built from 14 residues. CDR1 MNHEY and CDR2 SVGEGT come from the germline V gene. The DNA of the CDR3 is TGTGCCAGCAGCCCCAGGGGGAGCGACAATGAGCAGTTCTTC. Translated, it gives CASSPRGSDNEQFF.

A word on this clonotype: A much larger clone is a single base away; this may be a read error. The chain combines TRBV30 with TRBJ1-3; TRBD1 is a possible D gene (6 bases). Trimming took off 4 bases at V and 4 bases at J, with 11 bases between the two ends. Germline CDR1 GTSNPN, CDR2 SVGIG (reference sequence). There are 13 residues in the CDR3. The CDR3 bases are TGTGCCTGGACGACAGGAGCCGGAAACACCATATATTTT. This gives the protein CAWTTGAGNTIYF.

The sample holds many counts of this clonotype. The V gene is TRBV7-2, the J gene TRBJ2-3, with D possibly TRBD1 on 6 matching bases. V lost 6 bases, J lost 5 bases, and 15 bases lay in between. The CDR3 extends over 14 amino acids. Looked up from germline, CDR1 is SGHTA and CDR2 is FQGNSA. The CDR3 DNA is TGTGCCAGCAGTCGAGTGGGGGCGGGAGATACGCAGTATTTT. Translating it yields CASSRVGAGDTQYF.

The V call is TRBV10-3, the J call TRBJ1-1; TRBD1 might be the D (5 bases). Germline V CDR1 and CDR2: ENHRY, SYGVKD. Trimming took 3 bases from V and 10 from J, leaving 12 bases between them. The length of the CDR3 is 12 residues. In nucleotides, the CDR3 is TGTGCCATCAGTGATCGGGACCGCGGAGCTTTCTTT. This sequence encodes CAISDRDRGAFF.

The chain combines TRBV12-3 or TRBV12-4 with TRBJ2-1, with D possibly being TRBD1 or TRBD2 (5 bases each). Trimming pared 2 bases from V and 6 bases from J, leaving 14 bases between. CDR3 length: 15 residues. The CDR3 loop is CASSLLGTGPNEQFF. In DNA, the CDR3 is TGTGCCAGCAGTTTACTCGGGACGGGACCCAATGAGCAGTTCTTC.

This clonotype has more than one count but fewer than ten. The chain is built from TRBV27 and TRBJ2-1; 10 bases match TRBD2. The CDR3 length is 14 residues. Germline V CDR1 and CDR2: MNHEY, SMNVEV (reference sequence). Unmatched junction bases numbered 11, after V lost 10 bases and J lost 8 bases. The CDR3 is CATSSGRGAYEQFF. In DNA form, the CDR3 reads TGTGCCACGAGCAGCGGGAGGGGGGCGTATGAGCAGTTCTTC.